Shown below are 26 T cell receptor beta chains from a single sample sequenced in a study of cytomegalovirus exposure and HLA in healthy donors. The PCR contained 60 Vbeta and 13 Jbeta primers. The data were produced by immunoSEQ multiplex PCR, yet TCRdb's version contains in-frame clones alone and is incomplete. Seen here are about 190,000 clones, about 83% observed once, and the top ten hold roughly a tenth. The sample comprised PBMCs. Receptors were obtained from a woman aged 50 to 65 in good health and CMV-seropositive.

The V gene is TRBV9, the J gene TRBJ2-3; 8 positions agree with TRBD1. There are 15 residues in the CDR3. Germline CDR1 is SGDLS and CDR2 is YYNGEE. The V and J ends lost 4 bases and 1 base, in that order; junction bases with no gene match: 5. CDR3 amino acids: CASSPQGAGTDTQYF. The CDR3 DNA reads as TGTGCCAGCAGCCCCCAGGGGGCCGGCACAGATACGCAGTATTTT.

The chain carries TRBV2 and TRBJ2-1; 11 positions agree with TRBD2. The V gene end was trimmed by 7 bases and the J gene end by 9 bases; junction bases not matched to a gene: 14. The CDR3 runs 16 residues. The germline CDR1 and CDR2 sequences are SNHLY and FYNNEI. The CDR3 DNA sequence: TGTGCCAGCACCTCTGGGAGGGGACTAGCGGTAGGTGAGCAGTTCTTC. As protein: CASTSGRGLAVGEQFF.

The genes are TRBV28 and TRBJ2-1; TRBD1 aligns across 9 bases. Germline V gives CDR1 MDHEN, CDR2 SYDVKM. This CDR3 spans 12 amino acids. V lost 6 bases and J lost 8; bases outside the gene matches: 2. The CDR3 region is CASRGQGDEQFF. The CDR3 coding sequence is TGTGCCAGCAGGGGACAGGGTGATGAGCAGTTCTTC.

The chain combines TRBV11-2 with TRBJ1-1; D is undetermined. The CDR3 has 11 residues. With 4 bases removed from V and 2 bases from J, the gap between germline ends came to 2 bases. In germline, CDR1 is SGHAT, CDR2 FQNNGV. The CDR3, as DNA: TGTGCCAGCAGCTCAAACACTGAAGCTTTCTTT. It codes for CASSSNTEAFF.

J is TRBJ1-4 and V is TRBV27, with D tentatively TRBD1 (5 bases). The germline V and J ends were trimmed by 4 bases and 8 bases, with 26 bases remaining between them. Germline CDR1 is MNHEY and CDR2 is SMNVEV (reference sequence). The CDR3 runs 18 residues. CDR3 sequence (DNA): TGTGCCAGCAGTTCTCTAGGAGGGGCTCTTGGGATAAGGGAAAAACTGTTTTTT. Translating gives CASSSLGGALGIREKLFF.

The chain uses TRBV6-1 and TRBJ2-5, with a tentative D call TRBD2 (6 bases). The CDR3 is 15 amino acids. Trimming pared 6 bases from V and 2 bases from J, leaving 16 bases between. Germline lookup yields CDR1 MNHNS and CDR2 SASEGT. The CDR3 region has the DNA TGTGCCAGCAGGACCCGGGACTCGGTGCAAGAGACCCAGTACTTC. Amino acids: CASRTRDSVQETQYF.

The J gene is TRBJ1-2, the V gene TRBV9, with a weak D call TRBD1 (6 bases). The V and J ends lost 3 bases and 7 bases respectively, with 13 bases between them. This CDR3 is built from 13 residues. CDR1 is SGDLS, CDR2 YYNGEE, per germline. In DNA, the CDR3 is TGTGCCAGCAGCGGAACAGGGCTCGGTGGCTACACCTTC. This translates into CASSGTGLGGYTF.

The chain is built from TRBV30 and TRBJ1-2; D unresolved. Germline lookup yields CDR1 GTSNPN and CDR2 SVGIG (reference sequence). Trimming cost V 3 bases and J 2 bases, with 19 bases left between them. CDR3 length: 16 residues. The CDR3 reads CAWRAAGGPKNYGYTF. CDR3 in DNA: TGTGCCTGGAGGGCGGCAGGAGGTCCAAAAAACTATGGCTACACCTTC.

The chain uses TRBV5-1 and TRBJ2-4; D unresolved. Germline V gene lookup returns CDR1 SGHRS and CDR2 YFSETQ. There are 19 residues in the CDR3. The V end was cut by 1 base, the J end by 2 bases, with 22 bases between. This CDR3 is CASSLTRAEGRVTKNIQYF. The CDR3 bases are TGCGCCAGCAGCTTGACCCGAGCCGAAGGCCGGGTTACCAAAAACATTCAGTACTTC.

The chain couples TRBV28 to TRBJ2-7; TRBD2 might be the D (5 bases). Per germline, CDR1 MDHEN and CDR2 SYDVKM. Trimming took off 2 bases at V and 4 bases at J, with 12 bases between the two ends. The CDR3 extends over 14 amino acids. CDR3 region: CASSLRGISYEQYF. The CDR3 nucleotides are TGTGCCAGCAGTTTAAGAGGGATCTCATACGAGCAGTACTTC.

V usage is TRBV9 and J usage is TRBJ1-4, with D unresolved. The germline V and J ends were trimmed by 4 bases and 3 bases, with 13 bases remaining between them. The CDR3 runs 15 residues. Germline V lookup: CDR1 SGDLS, CDR2 YYNGEE. CDR3 residues: CASSLLEGANEKLFF. The DNA for the CDR3 is TGTGCCAGCAGCCTTCTCGAGGGAGCTAATGAAAAACTGTTTTTT.

The CDR3 nucleotides are TGTGCCAGCAGTGAAGGCTACACAGATACGCAGTATTTT. This sequence encodes CASSEGYTDTQYF. V and J are TRBV2 and TRBJ2-3, with unresolved D. This CDR3 comprises 13 residues. V lost 1 base, J lost 2 bases, and 4 bases lay in between. Germline V gives CDR1 SNHLY, CDR2 FYNNEI.

The J gene is TRBJ1-2, the V gene TRBV19, with 12 bases lining up with TRBD1. Germline CDR1 reads LNHDA; CDR2 reads SQIVND (reference sequence). The CDR3 extends over 15 amino acids. V was clipped by 7 bases and J by 2 bases; unmatched bases: 5. CDR3 loop: CASKRDRGRNYGYTF. CDR3 DNA: TGTGCCAGTAAGAGGGACAGGGGGCGCAACTATGGCTACACCTTC.

The rearrangement uses TRBV9 and TRBJ2-1; a possible D gene is TRBD2 (6 bases). V lost 3 bases to trimming and J lost 1 base, with 26 bases between them. CDR3 size: 20 residues. CDR1 is SGDLS, CDR2 YYNGEE, per germline. The CDR3: CASSAIPPDRWGRSYNEQFF. CDR3 DNA sequence: TGTGCCAGCAGCGCGATCCCCCCAGATCGGTGGGGGAGGTCCTACAATGAGCAGTTCTTC.

The sample holds one count of this clone. This rearrangement joins TRBV7-8 to TRBJ2-3; tentative D call: TRBD1 (7 bases). CDR1 is SGHVS and CDR2 is FQNEAQ in the germline V gene. Trimming took 8 bases from V and 0 from J, leaving 12 bases between them. This CDR3 is 14 amino acids long. DNA for the CDR3: TGTGCCAGCCGGGGGACAGTTAGCACAGATACGCAGTATTTT. It is translated as CASRGTVSTDTQYF.

The gene calls are TRBV6-4 and TRBJ2-2; 7 bases are shared with TRBD2. This CDR3 has 14 residues. CDR1 MRHNA and CDR2 SNTAGT come from the germline V gene. V was pared by 6 bases and J by 3 bases, with 4 bases of the junction left unmatched. CDR3 loop: CASSAGRYTGELFF. Here the CDR3 DNA reads TGTGCCAGCAGCGCCGGGAGGTACACCGGGGAGCTGTTTTTT.

V gene TRBV19 combines with J gene TRBJ2-3, with TRBD2 as a possible D gene (7 bases). The ends were cut back, 3 bases at V and 2 bases at J, with 18 bases in the middle. The germline CDR1 and CDR2 sequences are LNHDA and SQIVND (reference sequence). This CDR3 comprises 17 residues. The CDR3 protein is CASSMLGGGAATDTQYF. CDR3 coding DNA: TGTGCCAGTAGTATGCTTGGTGGGGGGGCCGCCACAGATACGCAGTATTTT. The full variable domain, with the rest looked up from reference TRBV19 and TRBJ2-3, is DGGITQSPKYLFRKEGQNVTLSCEQNLNHDAMYWYRQDPGQGLRLIYYSQIVNDFQKGDIAEGYSVSREKKESFPLTVTSAQKNPTAFYLCASSMLGGGAATDTQYFGPGTRLTVL.

The chain couples TRBV18 to TRBJ1-2; TRBD1 matches 8 bases. Per the germline V gene, CDR1 is KGHSH and CDR2 is LQKENI. J was trimmed by 5 bases and V by 5 bases; bases with no gene match: 7. This CDR3 region has 14 residues. This CDR3 reads CASSASTGAYGYTF. The CDR3 region has the DNA TGTGCCAGCTCAGCCTCGACAGGGGCGTATGGCTACACCTTC.

This chain joins TRBV5-1 and TRBJ2-2; tentative D call: TRBD2 (6 bases). The CDR3 runs 14 residues. V gave up 4 bases and J gave up 2 bases, with 9 bases separating them. Germline V lookup: CDR1 SGHRS, CDR2 YFSETQ. For the CDR3, the DNA is TGCGCCAGCAGCCCGGGGGTAAACACCGGGGAGCTGTTTTTT. Translating gives CASSPGVNTGELFF.

J is TRBJ2-7 and V is TRBV18; 9 nucleotides line up with TRBD1. CDR3 length: 14 amino acids. Trimming removed 3 bases from V and 2 bases from J; junction bases left unmatched: 2. CDR1 is KGHSH and CDR2 is LQKENI in the germline V gene. CDR3 DNA: TGTGCCAGCTCACCGGGGGACAGGGCCTACGAGCAGTACTTC. Translating gives CASSPGDRAYEQYF.

The chain combines TRBV18 with TRBJ1-5, with a possible D match to TRBD1 (5 bases). The CDR3 has 17 amino acids. The germline CDR1 and CDR2 sequences are KGHSH and LQKENI. Trimming removed 9 bases from V and 5 bases from J, with 26 bases in between. CDR3 DNA: TGTGCCAGTGCCAGCTCACCAGAGACAGCGGGGGATCAGCCCCAGCATTTT. It yields the protein CASASSPETAGDQPQHF.

The chain combines TRBV5-1 with TRBJ1-3; tentatively, D is TRBD1 (6 bases). The germline V gene has CDR1 SGHRS and CDR2 YFSETQ. V lost 4 bases to trimming and J lost 3 bases, with 14 bases between them. The CDR3 sequence is 15 residues long. CDR3 amino acids: CASSPRGGGGNTIYF. CDR3 bases: TGCGCCAGCAGCCCCCGGGGGGGCGGTGGAAACACCATATATTTT.

This clone occurred a few times. The chain combines TRBV2 with TRBJ1-5; D is undetermined. Trimming shortened V by 1 base and J by 7 bases, and 14 bases separated the two germline ends. Germline assignment: CDR1 SNHLY and CDR2 FYNNEI. CDR3 length: 15 amino acids. CDR3 loop: CASSEGMSSGQPQHF. CDR3 nucleotides: TGTGCCAGCAGTGAAGGGATGTCTTCCGGGCAGCCCCAGCATTTT.

This chain joins TRBV9 and TRBJ2-7; tentatively, D is TRBD1 (5 bases). Per germline, CDR1 SGDLS and CDR2 YYNGEE. The CDR3 is 18 residues long. V lost 0 bases, J lost 1 base, and 20 bases lay in between. The CDR3 is CASSVAPGTGMGSYEQYF. The CDR3 bases are TGTGCCAGCAGCGTAGCCCCAGGAACAGGTATGGGTTCCTACGAGCAGTACTTC.

This chain links TRBV27 with TRBJ2-1; tentatively, D is TRBD1 (6 bases). Trimming took off 5 bases at V and 4 bases at J, with 15 bases between the two ends. The CDR3 totals 15 residues. Germline CDR1 and CDR2: MNHEY and SMNVEV (reference sequence). The CDR3 coding sequence is TGTGCCAGCAGTACCACCGGGACACCTTACAATGAGCAGTTCTTC. This translates into CASSTTGTPYNEQFF.

V usage is TRBV9 and J usage is TRBJ2-1; 14 positions match TRBD2. With V trimmed by 3 bases and J by 14 bases, 7 bases remained unmatched. CDR3 length: 14 amino acids. CDR1 is SGDLS and CDR2 is YYNGEE in the germline V gene. The CDR3 loop reads CASSDGTSGSRKFF. As DNA, the CDR3 is TGTGCCAGCAGCGACGGGACTAGCGGGAGTCGTAAGTTCTTC.